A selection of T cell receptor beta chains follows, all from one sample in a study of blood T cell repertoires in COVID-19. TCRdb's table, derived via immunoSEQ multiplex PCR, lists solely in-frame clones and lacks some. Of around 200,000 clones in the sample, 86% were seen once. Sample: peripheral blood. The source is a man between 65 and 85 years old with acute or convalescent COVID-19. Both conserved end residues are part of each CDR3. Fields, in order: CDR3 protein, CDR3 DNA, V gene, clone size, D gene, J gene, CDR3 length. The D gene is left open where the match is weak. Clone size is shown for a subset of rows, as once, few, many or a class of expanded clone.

CASIFDRGNYGYTF | TGTGCCAGCATATTCGACAGGGGGAACTATGGCTACACCTTC | TRBV2 | - | TRBD1 | TRBJ1-2 | 14
CASSLGTRVPEQYF | TGCGCCAGCAGCTTGGGGACCAGGGTGCCCGAGCAGTACTTC | TRBV5-1 | - | - | TRBJ2-7 | 14
CASLSGQYTGELFF | TGTGCCAGCCTTTCGGGACAGTACACCGGGGAGCTGTTTTTT | TRBV28 | - | TRBD1 | TRBJ2-2 | 14
CASRTGGTEAFF | TGTGCCAGCAGGACAGGGGGGACTGAAGCTTTCTTT | TRBV28 | - | TRBD1 | TRBJ1-1 | 12
CASREQGGSYEQYF | TGTGCCAGCAGGGAGCAGGGTGGCTCCTACGAGCAGTACTTC | TRBV7-9 | - | - | TRBJ2-7 | 14
CASSLRTGPKNIQYF | TGTGCCAGCAGCCTCCGGACAGGACCCAAAAACATTCAGTACTTC | TRBV7-8 | - | TRBD1 | TRBJ2-4 | 15
CASSPASPGKETQYF | TGTGCCAGCTCACCAGCCTCCCCAGGGAAAGAGACCCAGTACTTC | TRBV18 | - | - | TRBJ2-5 | 15
CASSHRRQGSGNTIYF | TGCGCCAGCAGCCATCGCAGACAGGGCTCTGGAAACACCATATATTTT | TRBV4-3 | - | TRBD1 | TRBJ1-3 | 16
CAWSPGRVGTGELFF | TGTGCCTGGAGTCCGGGCAGGGTGGGGACCGGGGAGCTGTTTTTT | TRBV30 | - | - | TRBJ2-2 | 15
CASSLGGAGGAGYTF | TGTGCCAGCAGCTTAGGAGGGGCAGGGGGCGCCGGCTACACCTTC | TRBV7-9 | - | TRBD1 | TRBJ1-2 | 15
CASGTRGAYEQYF | TGTGCCAGCGGGACGCGCGGGGCCTACGAGCAGTACTTC | TRBV12-3/TRBV12-4 | - | - | TRBJ2-7 | 13
CASSSSGGTQIPLFTDTQYF | TGTGCCAGCAGCTCCAGCGGGGGGACTCAGATCCCTCTCTTCACAGATACGCAGTATTTT | TRBV9 | - | TRBD2 | TRBJ2-3 | 20
CASRWEASGTPSTDTQYF | TGTGCCAGCAGGTGGGAGGCTAGCGGGACCCCTAGCACAGATACGCAGTATTTT | TRBV2 | - | TRBD2 | TRBJ2-3 | 18
CASSRGTVRGTEAFF | TGTGCCAGCAGCCGTGGGACAGTGAGGGGTACTGAAGCTTTCTTT | TRBV5-8 | - | TRBD1 | TRBJ1-1 | 15
CASSSLPQDISTDTQYF | TGTGCCAGCAGTTCCCTGCCTCAGGATATTAGCACAGATACGCAGTATTTT | TRBV28 | once | - | TRBJ2-3 | 17
CASSLGTGYYEQYF | TGCGCCAGCAGCTTGGGGACAGGGTACTACGAGCAGTACTTC | TRBV5-1 | - | TRBD1 | TRBJ2-7 | 14
CASSPGTGIVTKNIQYF | TGTGCCAGCAGCCCCGGGACAGGGATTGTGACCAAAAACATTCAGTACTTC | TRBV5-4 | - | TRBD1 | TRBJ2-4 | 17
CASSSVASGYNEQFF | TGTGCCAGCAGTTCGGTGGCTAGCGGCTACAATGAGCAGTTCTTC | TRBV27 | - | TRBD2 | TRBJ2-1 | 15
CASSSRGQGTGELFF | TGTGCCAGTAGTAGTCGGGGACAGGGGACCGGGGAGCTGTTTTTT | TRBV19 | once | TRBD1 | TRBJ2-2 | 15
CASSLGHRDTQYF | TGTGCCAGCAGCTTAGGGCATCGAGATACGCAGTATTTT | TRBV7-8 | - | - | TRBJ2-3 | 13
CASSGGNTEAFF | TGTGCCAGCTCCGGCGGGAACACTGAAGCTTTCTTT | TRBV18 | - | - | TRBJ1-1 | 12
CASSEGPFYEQYF | TGTGCCAGCAGTGAGGGGCCATTCTACGAGCAGTACTTC | TRBV6-1 | - | - | TRBJ2-7 | 13
CASSFLRGGAYEQYF | TGCGCCAGCAGTTTCCTCCGCGGGGGGGCGTACGAGCAGTACTTC | TRBV23-1 | - | TRBD2 | TRBJ2-7 | 15
CASSLAGGANTGELFF | TGCGCCAGCAGCTTGGCGGGGGGTGCAAACACCGGGGAGCTGTTTTTT | TRBV5-1 | - | TRBD2 | TRBJ2-2 | 16
CASSPGQGSYTIYF | TGTGCCAGCAGCCCGGGACAGGGGTCGTACACCATATATTTT | TRBV5-4 | - | TRBD1 | TRBJ1-3 | 14
CASSLIGQGANYGYTF | TGCGCCAGCAGCTTGATCGGACAGGGTGCTAACTATGGCTACACCTTC | TRBV5-1 | - | TRBD1 | TRBJ1-2 | 16
CASSYRGRGEKLFF | TGTGCCAGCAGTTACAGGGGGAGGGGTGAAAAACTGTTTTTT | TRBV6-6 | once | - | TRBJ1-4 | 14
CASSFSPGLSIGYTF | TGCGCCAGCAGCTTCTCTCCGGGACTGTCAATAGGCTACACCTTC | TRBV5-1 | - | - | TRBJ1-2 | 15
CASSFESDTQYF | TGCGCCAGCAGCTTTGAGTCAGATACGCAGTATTTT | TRBV5-1 | - | - | TRBJ2-3 | 12
CASLSRTGGRVGTEAFF | TGTGCCAGCCTCTCCCGGACAGGGGGCCGTGTCGGGACTGAAGCTTTCTTT | TRBV19 | - | TRBD1 | TRBJ1-1 | 17
CASSEEPYYGYTF | TGTGCCAGCAGTGAAGAGCCCTACTATGGCTACACCTTC | TRBV2 | - | - | TRBJ1-2 | 13
CASSSDSYDQPQHF | TGCGCCAGCAGCTCGGACAGTTACGATCAGCCCCAGCATTTT | TRBV5-1 | - | - | TRBJ1-5 | 14
CASKRAASYEQYF | TGTGCCAGCAAAAGAGCGGCGTCCTACGAGCAGTACTTC | TRBV28 | few | - | TRBJ2-7 | 13
CASSSPGTSGTHTDTQYF | TGTGCCAGCAGTTCCCCCGGGACTAGCGGGACCCACACAGATACGCAGTATTTT | TRBV28 | - | TRBD2 | TRBJ2-3 | 18
CASSETVHRMAAGNEKLFF | TGTGCCAGCAGTGAAACCGTTCATAGAATGGCGGCTGGGAATGAAAAACTGTTTTTT | TRBV6-1 | once | - | TRBJ1-4 | 19
CSTAGSTDTGELFF | TGCAGCACTGCCGGGAGCACGGACACCGGGGAGCTGTTTTTT | TRBV29-1 | - | - | TRBJ2-2 | 14
CASSQDASDYEQYF | TGTGCCAGCAGCCAAGATGCTAGCGACTACGAGCAGTACTTC | TRBV3-1/TRBV3-2 | - | - | TRBJ2-7 | 14
CSVEAPNDREDYYGYTF | TGCAGCGTCGAAGCCCCAAACGACAGGGAGGATTACTATGGCTACACCTTC | TRBV29-1 | once | TRBD1 | TRBJ1-2 | 17
CSAGRSLEGYTF | TGCAGCGCGGGCAGGTCATTGGAGGGCTACACCTTC | TRBV29-1 | - | - | TRBJ1-2 | 12
CASSQEGGNSPLHF | TGTGCCAGCAGCCAGGAGGGAGGGAATTCACCCCTCCACTTT | TRBV3-1/TRBV3-2 | - | - | TRBJ1-6 | 14
CASSLAGTGPQETQYF | TGCGCCAGCAGCTTGGCCGGGACAGGGCCACAAGAGACCCAGTACTTC | TRBV5-1 | - | TRBD1 | TRBJ2-5 | 16
CASSSGGNGYTF | TGTGCCAGCAGTTCAGGGGGCAACGGCTACACCTTC | TRBV27 | once | TRBD1 | TRBJ1-2 | 12
CASRRRGPLDTQYF | TGTGCCAGCAGAAGGAGGGGGCCTCTAGATACGCAGTATTTT | TRBV2 | - | - | TRBJ2-3 | 14
CASRDRGDEQFF | TGTGCCAGCCGGGACAGGGGGGATGAGCAGTTCTTC | TRBV2 | - | TRBD1 | TRBJ2-1 | 12
CASSSGGTEAFF | TGTGCCAGCAGCTCGGGGGGCACTGAAGCTTTCTTT | TRBV11-3 | - | - | TRBJ1-1 | 12
CASSLARGRGYTF | TGTGCCAGCAGTTTAGCCCGGGGTCGGGGCTACACCTTC | TRBV27 | - | - | TRBJ1-2 | 13
CASSVKLLPNEQFF | TGTGCCAGCAGCGTGAAACTACTTCCCAATGAGCAGTTCTTC | TRBV9 | - | - | TRBJ2-1 | 14
CASSLVGTGGENGYTF | TGCGCCAGCAGCTTGGTGGGGACAGGGGGCGAAAATGGCTACACCTTC | TRBV5-1 | - | TRBD1 | TRBJ1-2 | 16
CASSSQGAGANVLTF | TGTGCCAGTAGCTCACAGGGGGCTGGGGCCAACGTCCTGACTTTC | TRBV19 | - | TRBD1 | TRBJ2-6 | 15
CASRVEVAEQFF | TGTGCCAGCAGGGTAGAGGTGGCTGAGCAGTTCTTC | TRBV28 | - | - | TRBJ2-1 | 12
CASSMPIRGFATRSSYNSPLHF | TGTGCCAGCAGCATGCCCATCAGGGGTTTTGCCACCAGGAGTTCCTATAATTCACCCCTCCACTTT | TRBV21-1 | - | - | TRBJ1-6 | 22
CASSYSSGRSNEQFF | TGTGCCAGCAGTTATTCCAGCGGGAGAAGCAATGAGCAGTTCTTC | TRBV6-2/TRBV6-3 | once | TRBD2 | TRBJ2-1 | 15
CASSNDWSSYNEQFF | TGTGCCAGCAGTAACGACTGGAGCTCCTACAATGAGCAGTTCTTC | TRBV6-5 | - | - | TRBJ2-1 | 15
CAISESAGMWEAFF | TGTGCCATCAGTGAGTCGGCAGGGATGTGGGAAGCTTTCTTT | TRBV10-3 | - | - | TRBJ1-1 | 14
CASRIYGATNEKLFF | TGCGCCAGCAGAATCTACGGAGCAACTAATGAAAAACTGTTTTTT | TRBV5-1 | - | - | TRBJ1-4 | 15
CASSLVGDQPQHF | TGTGCCAGCAGCTTAGTAGGGGATCAGCCCCAGCATTTT | TRBV7-8 | - | - | TRBJ1-5 | 13
CASRVGLAGDTQYF | TGTGCCAGCAGAGTTGGATTAGCGGGGGATACGCAGTATTTT | TRBV2 | - | TRBD2 | TRBJ2-3 | 14
CASSSGTNEAFF | TGTGCCAGCAGTTCCGGGACAAACGAAGCTTTCTTT | TRBV6-5 | - | - | TRBJ1-1 | 12
CASSPRDRGDEKLFF | TGTGCCAGCAGTCCACGGGACAGGGGGGATGAAAAACTGTTTTTT | TRBV6-6 | - | TRBD1 | TRBJ1-4 | 15